Presented here are 15 T cell receptor beta chains from one specimen sequenced in a study of T cell repertoires in cytomegalovirus infection. The antigens of these receptors remain unknown. TCRdb analysed the reads with MiXCR anew, one entry per CDR3 protein. The sample lists around 300,000 distinct CDR3 sequences, around 25% seen once, with roughly 13% in the top ten. The specimen comprised cultured PBMCs, sampled from culture after CMV antigen stimulation. The receptor set was obtained from a human donor in good health (CMV status not recorded). Some clones in this sample may be carry-over from other donors' samples.

The V call is TRBV15, the J call TRBJ2-7; D is perhaps TRBD1 (6 bases). This CDR3 contains 16 residues. Per the germline V gene, CDR1 is LNHNV and CDR2 is YYDKDF (reference sequence). The V and J ends lost 6 bases and 1 base respectively, with 19 bases between them. CDR3 in amino acids: CATSTWGLKASYEQYF. The CDR3, as DNA: TGTGCCACCAGTACATGGGGGCTCAAGGCGTCCTACGAGCAGTACTTC.

The V and J genes are TRBV5-4 and TRBJ2-5, with 11 bases aligning to TRBD1. This CDR3 spans 16 amino acids. The V and J ends lost 0 bases and 5 bases, in that order; junction bases with no gene match: 6. Per germline, CDR1 SGHNT and CDR2 YYREEE (reference sequence). The CDR3 sequence is CASSLAFGTGGETQYF. Here the CDR3 DNA reads TGTGCCAGCAGCTTGGCTTTTGGGACAGGGGGTGAGACCCAGTACTTC.

The V gene is TRBV5-5, the J gene TRBJ2-1, with TRBD2 identical over 7 bases. CDR3 length: 15 amino acids. Germline loops: CDR1 SGHKS, CDR2 YYEKEE (reference sequence). J lost 8 bases, V lost 1 base, and 9 bases had no gene match. CDR3 DNA sequence: TGTGCCAGCAGCTTGTACGAGGGAGGGCCCGATGAGCAGTTCTTC. Amino acid sequence: CASSLYEGGPDEQFF. Supplemented by reference TRBV5-5 and TRBJ2-1, the full variable domain reads DAGVTQSPTHLIKTRGQQVTLRCSPISGHKSVSWYQQVLGQGPQFIFQYYEKEERGRGNFPDRFSARQFPNYSSELNVNALLLGDSALYLCASSLYEGGPDEQFFGPGTRLTVL.

This clonotype was observed a few times. The chain carries TRBV11-3 and TRBJ2-5; D gene ambiguous. The CDR3 has 13 residues. V lost 0 bases and J 4 bases, leaving 6 bases between the germline ends. Looked up from germline, CDR1 is SGHNT and CDR2 is YENEEA. Written as DNA, the CDR3 is TGTGCCAGCAGCTTAGAACATACAGAGACCCAGTACTTC. It specifies CASSLEHTETQYF. Full variable domain (rest looked up from reference TRBV11-3 and TRBJ2-5): EAGVVQSPRYKIIEKKQPVAFWCNPISGHNTLYWYLQNLGQGPELLIRYENEEAVDDSQLPKDRFSAERLKGVDSTLKIQPAELGDSAVYLCASSLEHTETQYFGPGTRLLVL.

V gene TRBV6-2 or TRBV6-3 combines with J gene TRBJ2-7, with D maybe TRBD2 (5 bases). Between the trimmed V and J ends, which lost 0 bases and 3 bases, there was a span of 9 bases. The V gene's germline CDR1 is MNHEY and CDR2 SVGEGT. This CDR3 has 14 amino acids. CDR3 DNA: TGTGCCAGCAGTTACTCGGGAGTGGTCTACGAGCAGTACTTC. It specifies CASSYSGVVYEQYF.

V and J are TRBV4-3 and TRBJ2-1; tentatively, D is TRBD1 or TRBD2 (5 bases each). Trimming shortened V by 1 base and J by 4 bases, and 11 bases separated the two germline ends. This CDR3 is 15 amino acids long. Germline CDR1 reads LGHNA; CDR2 reads YSLEER. CDR3 DNA sequence: TGCGCCAGCAGCCAAGGGGGGAATCGGTACAATGAGCAGTTCTTC. The encoded protein is CASSQGGNRYNEQFF.

This clonotype was counted a few times. The chain joins TRBV12-3 or TRBV12-4 to TRBJ2-1; weak D call: TRBD2 (6 bases). The CDR3 length is 16 residues. Trimming left V 6 bases short and J 2 bases short, with 17 bases between. CDR3 sequence reads: CASSTGGGRAYNEQFF. CDR3 DNA sequence: TGTGCCAGCAGCACTGGGGGAGGTCGTGCCTACAATGAGCAGTTCTTC.

The chain couples TRBV6-1 to TRBJ1-1, with D possibly being TRBD1 (6 bases). The CDR3 has 14 residues. Deletions cut 5 bases from V and 6 bases from J, with 16 bases between. CDR1 is MNHNS, CDR2 SASEGT, per germline. The CDR3, as DNA: TGTGCCAGCAGTTTACTGGACAGAGGCGCTGAAGCTTTCTTT. This encodes CASSLLDRGAEAFF.

In its sample, this clonotype was seen a few times. The rearrangement uses TRBV6-2 or TRBV6-3 and TRBJ1-2, with D possibly matching TRBD1 (5 bases). CDR1 and CDR2 (germline): MNHEY, SVGEGT. V was clipped by 0 bases and J by 4 bases, with 15 bases between them. This CDR3 contains 16 residues. The CDR3 spells CASSYSKGTAIYGYTF. The CDR3 nucleotides read TGTGCCAGCAGTTACTCGAAAGGGACCGCAATCTATGGCTACACCTTC.

This clonotype came up many times. The chain recombines TRBV2 with TRBJ1-2; a weak D match, TRBD1 (5 bases). Between the trimmed V and J ends, which lost 6 bases and 0 bases, there was a span of 23 bases. CDR1 and CDR2 (germline): SNHLY, FYNNEI. CDR3 size: 18 residues. DNA of the CDR3: TGTGCCAGCAGGGGCCGACAGAGAGTAAATCTTCCTAACTATGGCTACACCTTC. Amino acid sequence: CASRGRQRVNLPNYGYTF.

V usage is TRBV7-2 and J usage is TRBJ2-1, with D tentatively TRBD1 (5 bases). This CDR3 is 15 amino acids long. The V and J ends lost 3 bases and 0 bases respectively, with 9 bases between them. The germline V gene has CDR1 SGHTA and CDR2 FQGNSA. In DNA, the CDR3 is TGTGCCAGCAGCTTCTCTAGGGGCTCCTACAATGAGCAGTTCTTC. Its translation is CASSFSRGSYNEQFF.

V and J are TRBV4-3 and TRBJ2-1, with 9 positions matching TRBD2. Germline assignment: CDR1 LGHNA and CDR2 YSLEER. This CDR3 contains 17 residues. The ends lost 0 bases at V and 7 bases at J; junction bases unmatched: 10. The CDR3 nucleotides read TGCGCCAGCAGCCAAGACGATTCGGCTAGCGGGATGAATGAGCAGTTCTTC. Translated, it gives CASSQDDSASGMNEQFF.

This clonotype showed up many times. The rearrangement uses TRBV7-2 and TRBJ2-7; 11 nucleotides agree with TRBD2. J lost 4 bases, V lost 7 bases, and 6 bases had no gene match. The CDR3 sequence is 14 residues long. Germline CDR1 is SGHTA and CDR2 is FQGNSA. This CDR3 reads CASKGGLAVYEQYF. Written as DNA, the CDR3 is TGTGCCAGCAAGGGGGGACTAGCGGTTTACGAGCAGTACTTC.

In this sample, this clonotype turned up many times. The chain carries TRBV7-8 and TRBJ2-1; possible D gene TRBD2, 5 bases. Trimming left V 5 bases short and J 10 bases short, with 9 bases between. CDR3 size: 11 residues. The germline V gene has CDR1 SGHVS and CDR2 FQNEAQ. This CDR3 reads CASSGSGEQFF. CDR3 nucleotides: TGTGCCAGCAGCGGGTCGGGGGAGCAGTTCTTC.

The gene calls are TRBV27 and TRBJ1-1; the D is unclear. V was shortened by 5 bases and J by 0 bases, with 16 bases between the two germline ends. CDR1 and CDR2 (germline): MNHEY, SMNVEV (reference sequence). There are 16 residues in the CDR3. This chain's CDR3 is CASSLTGGFMNTEAFF. CDR3 in DNA: TGTGCCAGCAGTCTAACCGGAGGGTTCATGAACACTGAAGCTTTCTTT.